This T cell receptor beta chain comes out of a study of T-cell reconstitution after alpha-beta-depleted transplantation in children (TCRdb year 2016). Context from the whole study: Using TCR repertoire profiling, the study followed T-cell immune reconstitution in a quantitative way in children after TCRalphabeta/CD19-depleted allogeneic hematopoietic cell transplantation.

This clonotype showed up many times. Its antigen remains undetermined. Base qualities are not recorded, but no much larger clone differs from it by a single base. What the study reported, not specific to this receptor: In some patients, the high TCRbeta diversity seen at day 60 was put down to recipient T cells and intrathymic progenitors that had survived conditioning. The apparently early alphabetaT-cell count recovery about two months after transplant was reportedly dependent on only several hundred rapidly expanded clones derived from non-depleted graft cells. The frequencies of hyperexpanded clones fell over the following months, and after one year, T-cell counts and TCRbeta diversity were mostly attributed to newly produced T cells.

V lost 6 bases and J lost 5 bases, and the count of bases not matched to a germline gene is 10. According to the germline V gene (reference sequence), CDR1 reads DFQATT and CDR2 reads SNEGSKA. Taken from cysteine to phenylalanine, the CDR3 has 14 residues. CDR3 DNA only is kept here, 42 bases in frame from base 1. The sample's treatment or condition label is to be understood as: allogeneic hematopoietic cell transplantation with graft depleted of TCRalphabeta T cells and CD19 B cells. The transplant recipients were children given TCRalphabeta/CD19-depleted allogeneic hematopoietic cell grafts. Libraries were made using PCR. Sequencing took place on an Illumina HiSeq 2500. To normalize quantification of the TCRbeta repertoire, the TCR libraries were built with molecular barcoding that relied on unique molecular identifiers. TCRdb's own reprocessing of the public reads used fastp at Q25 and MiXCR and kept productive beta chains. A single entry per CDR3 protein holds the most common genes and DNA from its merged rows. For this sample there are a few hundred thousand distinct CDR3 sequences; approximately 12% appear just once. The top ten hold about 2.2% of the sample.

The chain was built from TRBV20-1 and TRBJ2-3, with 8 central nucleotides matching TRBD2. This sample comprised PBMCs, mostly from graft donor cells, obtained 360 days after TCRalphabeta/CD19-depleted stem cell transplant. This clonotype was sampled from a male patient aged 10 to 17 who had a stem cell transplant for acute myeloid leukemia, so the T cells may come from the graft donor. The CDR3 reads as follows: CSATRGTREDTQYF. In nucleotides, the sequence is TGCAGTGCCACGAGAGGGACTAGAGAAGATACGCAGTATTTT.